This T cell receptor (beta chain) was recovered during a study of blood T cell repertoires in COVID-19. Study overall: Researchers got acute and convalescent COVID-19 samples from the United States, Italy and Spain. The analysed material was cDNA or gDNA that came from T cells, B-cell-depleted T cells, or PBMCs.

After removal of 0 bases from V and 13 bases from J, the junction contained 7 bases not matched to a gene. Germline V CDR1 and CDR2: ENHRY, SYGVKD. CDR3 length equals 13 residues. Authors' analysis steps: Amplification of reference gene primers was used by the study to estimate nucleated cell counts. Here immunoSEQ multiplex PCR was the method, and the copy in TCRdb shows in-frame clones only, minus some. That table gives V, J and clone size, and the DNA gave D and trimming. The table lists fewer than 110,000 clones, about 91% of them singletons. The sequence was obtained from a man over 45 with active or convalescent COVID-19. Sequenced: peripheral blood. The J gene is TRBJ1-2, the V gene TRBV10-3; 8 bases align to TRBD1. CDR3 in DNA: TGTGCCATCAGTGAGTCGACAGGGGCCAAGGGCACCTTC. Translating it yields CAISESTGAKGTF.